This T cell receptor (beta chain) was sequenced during a study of regulatory T cells in long-lasting Graves disease. Building of the TCR beta libraries involved iRepertoire HTBI primers and Arm-PCR of CDR3 regions. TCRdb ran MiXCR on the multiplex PCR reads and lists one entry per CDR3 protein. In the table there are some 500,000 distinct CDR3 sequences, about 16% of which are singletons. Described time point: newly diagnosed GD, antithyroid drugs for less than 3 months. Isolated PBMC RNA provided the starting material for the TCR library. The length of the CDR3 is 12 residues. V lost 3 bases, J lost 4 bases, and 6 bases lay in between. Per the germline V gene, CDR1 is LGHDT and CDR2 is YNNKEL (reference sequence). The same sample was also used in a study of T cells in Graves' hyperthyroidism and ophthalmopathy. That paper notes: Most expanded thyroid clonotypes above 0.001 also appeared in blood.

The sequence came from a woman aged 35-65 years with Graves disease. This specimen was peripheral blood mononuclear cells (PBMCs), taken at new diagnosis, from a patient treated with antithyroid drugs. The chain combines TRBV3-1 with TRBJ1-2; the D gene is possibly TRBD1 (5 bases). The CDR3 sequence is CASSQGLYGYTF. CDR3 nucleotide sequence: TGTGCCAGCAGCCAGGGACTCTATGGCTACACCTTC.